These 16 T cell receptor beta chains were sequenced from one sample in a study of OX40 agonist ivuxolimab in advanced cancers. Measured with immunoSEQ multiplex PCR; TCRdb has only the in-frame clones, and not every one. This sample carries about 48,000 clones, around nine tenths of them seen once, and the ten largest clones take less than 8%. Material: CD4+ or CD8+ T cells sorted from blood, obtained in a trial of the OX40 agonist ivuxolimab. These receptors were obtained from an adult with an advanced solid tumor such as melanoma, head and neck, liver or kidney cancer.

The CDR3 DNA is TGTGCCAGCAGCTTGGACAGGGGGCAGACCGGGGAGCTGTTTTTT. This translates into CASSLDRGQTGELFF. The V gene is TRBV9, the J gene TRBJ2-2, with 11 bases matching TRBD1. This CDR3 contains 15 residues. The germline CDR1 and CDR2 sequences are SGDLS and YYNGEE. V was clipped by 4 bases and J by 5 bases; unmatched bases: 4. Using reference TRBV9 and TRBJ2-2 for the parts outside the CDR3, the full variable domain is DSGVTQTPKHLITATGQRVTLRCSPRSGDLSVYWYQQSLDQGLQFLIQYYNGEERAKGNILERFSAQQFPDLHSELNLSSLELGDSALYFCASSLDRGQTGELFFGEGSRLTVL.

V is TRBV11-3 and J is TRBJ1-3; TRBD1 is a possible D gene (6 bases). Germline CDR1 is SGHNT and CDR2 is YENEEA. The CDR3 is 13 amino acids. Trimming took 5 bases from V and 4 from J, leaving 9 bases between them. The CDR3 here is CASSPDRGNTIYF. CDR3 bases: TGTGCCAGCAGCCCGGACAGAGGAAACACCATATATTTT. The entire variable domain, with the rest obtained from reference TRBV11-3 and TRBJ1-3, is as follows: EAGVVQSPRYKIIEKKQPVAFWCNPISGHNTLYWYLQNLGQGPELLIRYENEEAVDDSQLPKDRFSAERLKGVDSTLKIQPAELGDSAVYLCASSPDRGNTIYFGEGSWLTVV.

This clone appeared a single time. This chain links TRBV5-1 with TRBJ1-4; no definite D call. V lost 0 bases and J 4 bases, leaving 10 bases between the germline ends. Germline V gene sequence: CDR1 SGHRS, CDR2 YFSETQ. This CDR3 region has 15 residues. CDR3 DNA sequence: TGCGCCAGCAGCTTGGTAACCCCCGGTAATGAAAAACTGTTTTTT. It encodes CASSLVTPGNEKLFF.

The V and J genes are TRBV11-3 and TRBJ1-2; D is perhaps TRBD1 (6 bases). This CDR3 region has 14 residues. V gave up 7 bases and J gave up 5 bases, with 17 bases separating them. The V gene's germline CDR1 is SGHNT and CDR2 YENEEA. The CDR3 here is CASIRTEVRYGYTF. For the CDR3, the DNA is TGTGCCAGCATCAGGACAGAGGTTCGTTATGGCTACACCTTC.

The V gene is TRBV5-6, the J gene TRBJ2-1; 11 bases agree with TRBD2. This CDR3 is built from 16 residues. The V segment lost 4 bases and the J segment 10 bases; nucleotides outside the gene matches: 13. Germline assignment: CDR1 SGHDT and CDR2 YYEEEE. CDR3 sequence (DNA): TGTGCCAGCAGCCACACCGGGACTAGCGGCCCCCACGAGCAGTTCTTC. Protein sequence: CASSHTGTSGPHEQFF.

The chain has TRBV5-4 and TRBJ2-7; TRBD1 agrees at 7 bases. This CDR3 contains 14 residues. V shed 4 bases, J shed 2 bases, and the junction held 6 bases outside the gene matches. The germline CDR1 and CDR2 sequences are SGHNT and YYREEE (reference sequence). CDR3 region: CASSPGTAPYEQYF. The DNA for the CDR3 is TGTGCCAGCAGCCCCGGGACAGCTCCCTACGAGCAGTACTTC. The full variable domain, in which reference TRBV5-4 and TRBJ2-7 provide the parts outside the CDR3, is ETGVTQSPTHLIKTRGQQVTLRCSSQSGHNTVSWYQQALGQGPQFIFQYYREEENGRGNFPPRFSGLQFPNYSSELNVNALELDDSALYLCASSPGTAPYEQYFGPGTRLTVT.

Of note for this clone: An end of the junction differs from the germline gene, which may be a read error. The chain employs TRBV6-6 and TRBJ2-1; 10 positions agree with TRBD1. Germline CDR1 reads MNHNY; CDR2 reads SVGAGI (reference sequence). There are 15 residues in the CDR3. CDR3 coding DNA: TGTGCCAGCAGTTCGACAGGGGGCGCGTACAATGAGCAGATCTTC. Protein: CASSSTGGAYNEQIF.

The chain links TRBV9 to TRBJ2-3; possibly TRBD1 or TRBD2 for D (5 bases each). Trimming took 4 bases from V and 10 from J, leaving 13 bases between them. This CDR3 spans 12 amino acids. Germline V CDR1 and CDR2: SGDLS, YYNGEE. CDR3 region: CASSPLGDPQYF. In nucleotides, the CDR3 is TGTGCCAGCAGCCCCCTCGGGGACCCGCAGTATTTT.

This clone occurred a few times. The rearrangement joins TRBV6-4 to TRBJ2-1; D not certain. CDR3 size: 13 residues. Germline CDR1 MRHNA, CDR2 SNTAGT. V lost 2 bases and J lost 9, with 11 bases in between. Written as DNA, the CDR3 is TGTGCCAGCAGTGACATGGGTGGTGCTGAGCAGTTCTTC. This sequence encodes CASSDMGGAEQFF.

This clone is a singleton in its sample. The V and J genes are TRBV21-1 and TRBJ1-1; TRBD1, the table's D call, was not compared with the DNA. TRBV21-1 is annotated as a pseudogene. The CDR3 loop spans 16 amino acids. Here the CDR3 reads CASSGQGQNLNTEAFF. CDR3 DNA: TGTGCCAGCAGCGGACAGGGCCAGAATTTGAACACTGAAGCTTTCTTT.

This clone was counted only a few times. The V gene is TRBV13, the J gene TRBJ2-1; TRBD1 matches 7 bases. This CDR3 comprises 15 residues. Germline trimming cut 5 bases from V and 4 bases from J; bases unmatched to any gene: 8. Germline CDR1 and CDR2: PRHDT and FYEKMQ (reference sequence). DNA for the CDR3: TGTGCCAGCAGCCAACGAGGGGACAGATACAATGAGCAGTTCTTC. This gives the protein CASSQRGDRYNEQFF.

The DNA for the CDR3 is TGTGCCAGCAGCCAGCAGGGTTACTACAATGAGCAGTTCTTC. Protein product: CASSQQGYYNEQFF. The chain carries TRBV27 and TRBJ2-1, with D possibly being TRBD1 (5 bases). CDR1 and CDR2 (germline): MNHEY, SMNVEV (reference sequence). The V gene lost 6 bases and the J gene lost 3 bases, with 12 bases spanning the gap. The CDR3 contains 14 residues.

The chain carries TRBV11-2 and TRBJ2-7, with 7 positions matching TRBD1. Germline lookup yields CDR1 SGHAT and CDR2 FQNNGV. The CDR3 sequence is 16 residues long. J lost 1 base, V lost 7 bases, and 13 bases had no gene match. The DNA of the CDR3 is TGTGCCAGCACCAACTCCGGGACAGACTTTTCCTACGAGCAGTACTTC. This gives the protein CASTNSGTDFSYEQYF.

The J gene is TRBJ1-4, the V gene TRBV5-4, with D hard to call. V was cut by 3 bases and J by 6 bases, with 12 bases left in between. CDR3 length equals 14 residues. In germline, CDR1 is SGHNT, CDR2 YYREEE (reference sequence). The CDR3 spells CASSSGLGYEKLFF. CDR3 DNA: TGTGCCAGCAGCTCGGGCCTAGGGTATGAAAAACTGTTTTTT.

The J gene is TRBJ1-1, the V gene TRBV27; the match to TRBD1 covers 7 bases. There are 16 residues in the CDR3. V was clipped by 4 bases and J by 0 bases; unmatched bases: 8. CDR1 is MNHEY and CDR2 is SMNVEV in the germline V gene (reference sequence). The CDR3 loop is CASSSDRALMNTEAFF. CDR3 sequence (DNA): TGTGCCAGCAGTTCCGACAGGGCCCTCATGAACACTGAAGCTTTCTTT.

The V call is TRBV6-5, the J call TRBJ1-2; D is uncertain. Germline CDR1 MNHEY, CDR2 SVGAGI. Trimming stripped 0 bases from V and 7 bases from J, with 12 bases between. The CDR3 extends over 14 amino acids. CDR3 amino acids: CASSYSGGMGGYTF. The CDR3 DNA reads TGTGCCAGCAGTTACTCAGGAGGGATGGGTGGCTACACCTTC.